The 16 T cell receptor beta chains below all came from one sample that was sequenced in a study of blood T cell repertoires in COVID-19. Using immunoSEQ multiplex PCR, the repertoire was profiled, and TCRdb retains in-frame clones only, with some absent. The repertoire holds about 270,000 clones, with about 91% as singletons. Material: PBMCs or T cells enriched from blood (not recorded which). The receptor set was obtained from a woman aged 40 to 50 with acute COVID-19.

The chain recombines TRBV19 with TRBJ2-3, with 9 positions matching TRBD2. CDR3 length: 18 residues. J gave up 4 bases and V 0 bases, and 11 bases lay outside the gene matches. Germline CDR1 and CDR2: LNHDA and SQIVND (reference sequence). As DNA, the CDR3 is TGTGCCAGTAGTATAGATGGGATAGCGGGAGTCGCCGCAGATACGCAGTATTTT. It translates to CASSIDGIAGVAADTQYF.

This clone occurred once. The chain is built from TRBV18 and TRBJ1-5; D gene ambiguous. Deletions cut 4 bases from V and 4 bases from J, with 17 bases between. In germline, CDR1 is KGHSH, CDR2 LQKENI. The CDR3 has 16 amino acids. CDR3 amino acids: CASSLGFIAENQPQHF. In DNA form, the CDR3 reads TGTGCCAGCTCACTGGGCTTTATAGCGGAAAATCAGCCCCAGCATTTT. The full variable domain, completed using reference TRBV18 and TRBJ1-5, is NAGVMQNPRHLVRRRGQEARLRCSPMKGHSHVYWYRQLPEEGLKFMVYLQKENIIDESGMPKERFSAEFPKEGPSILRIQQVVRGDSAAYFCASSLGFIAENQPQHFGDGTRLSIL.

This clone was observed a single time. J is TRBJ2-7 and V is TRBV18; 8 bases line up with TRBD1. V lost 3 bases and J lost 10; bases outside the gene matches: 5. CDR3 length equals 12 residues. Germline CDR1 reads KGHSH; CDR2 reads LQKENI. CDR3 protein: CASSPGQGIQYV. The CDR3 DNA reads TGTGCCAGCTCACCCGGACAGGGTATCCAGTACGTC.

This chain joins TRBV5-6 and TRBJ1-6; 7 bases align to TRBD1. Per the germline V gene, CDR1 is SGHDT and CDR2 is YYEEEE. V was clipped by 3 bases and J by 4 bases; unmatched bases: 1. This CDR3 has 14 amino acids. This CDR3 reads CASSWDRYNSPLHF. For the CDR3, the DNA is TGTGCCAGCAGCTGGGACAGATATAATTCACCCCTCCACTTT. The whole variable domain, remainder taken from reference TRBV5-6 and TRBJ1-6, is DAGVTQSPTHLIKTRGQQVTLRCSPKSGHDTVSWYQQALGQGPQFIFQYYEEEERQRGNFPDRFSGHQFPNYSSELNVNALLLGDSALYLCASSWDRYNSPLHFGNGTRLTVT.

This sequence joins TRBV27 and TRBJ1-1, with no clear D. The CDR3 runs 13 residues. Trimming shortened V by 8 bases and J by 1 base, and 11 bases separated the two germline ends. CDR1 MNHEY and CDR2 SMNVEV come from the germline V gene (reference sequence). CDR3 sequence (DNA): TGTGCCAGCCGCTTACATGAGAACACTGAAGCTTTCTTT. This codes for CASRLHENTEAFF.

The chain has TRBV19 and TRBJ1-2; D perhaps matches TRBD1 (5 bases). V lost 6 bases, J lost 4 bases, and 9 bases lay in between. The CDR3 loop spans 12 amino acids. Germline assignment: CDR1 LNHDA and CDR2 SQIVND (reference sequence). DNA of the CDR3: TGTGCCAGTAGCAGGGTCGCCTATGGCTACACCTTC. It translates to CASSRVAYGYTF.

J is TRBJ2-5 and V is TRBV30; a weak D match, TRBD1 (8 bases). This CDR3 region has 13 residues. Deletions cut 5 bases from V and 5 bases from J, with 15 bases between. In germline, CDR1 is GTSNPN, CDR2 SVGIG (reference sequence). DNA of the CDR3: TGTGCCTGGGATTACAGGGGGGGGGAGACCCAGTACTTC. Protein sequence: CAWDYRGGETQYF.

The chain combines TRBV12-5 with TRBJ2-7, with TRBD1 identical over 9 bases. V shed 3 bases, J shed 2 bases, and the junction held 11 bases outside the gene matches. Looked up from germline, CDR1 is LGHNT and CDR2 is FRNRAP. CDR3 size: 17 residues. CDR3 amino acids: CASGFGQGLSSTYEQYV. The CDR3 DNA reads TGTGCTAGTGGTTTCGGACAGGGGTTGTCTAGCACCTACGAGCAGTACGTC.

The J gene is TRBJ1-6, the V gene TRBV3-1 (or the pseudogene TRBV3-2); 9 bases map to TRBD1. CDR1 and CDR2 from the germline V gene are LGHDT and YNNKEL (reference sequence). V dropped 2 bases and J dropped 10; count of bases not matched to a gene: 9. This CDR3 is 16 amino acids long. DNA of the CDR3: TGTGCCAGCAGCCAATCCGGGACAGGGTTAGGGTCACCCCTCCACTTT. Translating it yields CASSQSGTGLGSPLHF.

The J gene is TRBJ1-5, the V gene TRBV28; 8 bases align to TRBD1. CDR1 MDHEN and CDR2 SYDVKM come from the germline V gene. After removal of 4 bases from V and 0 bases from J, the junction contained 5 bases not matched to a gene. The CDR3 is 16 amino acids. CDR3 DNA: TGTGCCAGCAGTTCTTCCGGGACAGGTAGCAATCAGCCCCAGCATTTT. It codes for CASSSSGTGSNQPQHF.

The V and J genes are TRBV30 and TRBJ1-5, with a tentative D call TRBD1 (5 bases). The CDR3 totals 14 residues. CDR1 is GTSNPN, CDR2 SVGIG, per germline (reference sequence). V lost 1 base to trimming and J lost 4 bases, with 11 bases between them. The CDR3 loop reads CAWSGVDTNQPQHF. The CDR3, as DNA: TGTGCCTGGAGTGGAGTGGACACAAATCAGCCCCAGCATTTT.

V and J are TRBV6-4 and TRBJ2-7; 7 positions match TRBD1. Per the germline V gene, CDR1 is MRHNA and CDR2 is SNTAGT. V lost 3 bases and J lost 9; bases outside the gene matches: 8. The CDR3 consists of 13 residues. The CDR3 DNA reads TGTGCCAGCAGTGATGAAGGGGGCGCCCGGCAGTACTTC. It yields the protein CASSDEGGARQYF.

The V gene is TRBV7-9, the J gene TRBJ1-5; D remains unclear. Between the trimmed V and J ends, which lost 2 bases and 10 bases, there was a span of 9 bases. The CDR3 sequence is 12 residues long. Germline CDR1 reads SEHNR; CDR2 reads FQNEAQ (reference sequence). CDR3 in amino acids: CASSLSSRPQHF. The DNA for the CDR3 is TGTGCCAGCAGCTTATCTTCTAGACCCCAGCATTTT.

The V gene is TRBV7-9, the J gene TRBJ1-4; D gene uncertain. CDR3 length equals 15 residues. Germline-derived CDR1 and CDR2 are SEHNR and FQNEAQ (reference sequence). Trimming shortened V by 5 bases and J by 4 bases, and 14 bases separated the two germline ends. The CDR3 sequence is CASSPPSGLNEKLFF. Written as DNA, the CDR3 is TGTGCCAGCAGCCCCCCGTCAGGACTTAATGAAAAACTGTTTTTT.

This clone came up many times. This chain joins TRBV21-1 and TRBJ1-1. TRBV21-1 is a known pseudogene. This CDR3 is built from 17 residues. As DNA, the CDR3 is TGTGCCAGCAGCAAATTGCGCGATCGGGAGATGAACACTGAAGCTTTCTTT. It encodes CASSKLRDREMNTEAFF.

With regard to this clone: Other DNA sequences in the sample encode the same CDR3. J is TRBJ1-5 and V is TRBV19; 8 positions agree with TRBD1. CDR3 length: 14 amino acids. The V segment lost 3 bases and the J segment 5 bases; nucleotides outside the gene matches: 3. The germline V gene has CDR1 LNHDA and CDR2 SQIVND (reference sequence). DNA of the CDR3: TGTGCCAGTAGTATCTTACAGGGGGATCAGCCCCAGCATTTT. The encoded protein is CASSILQGDQPQHF.